A single sample is the source of the 20 T cell receptor beta chains below, sequenced in a study of T-cell memory formation after mild COVID-19. Using its own MiXCR run on the 5' RACE reads, TCRdb lists one record per CDR3 protein. The table shows approximately 570,000 distinct CDR3 sequences, with around 17% occurring only once. Sample: PBMCs or a T cell subset sorted from them (not recorded which). The receptors come from an adult woman who had mild COVID-19 (a few samples of this study predate the infection). Cell type and time point are not known.

This chain uses TRBV9 with TRBJ2-3; 10 positions agree with TRBD2. V trimming: 3 bases; J trimming: 5 bases; junction bases outside the gene matches: 6. The CDR3 totals 15 residues. Germline V gives CDR1 SGDLS, CDR2 YYNGEE. CDR3 sequence (DNA): TGTGCCAGCAGCGAAAGCGGGAGGGGGGAAGATACGCAGTATTTT. It is translated as CASSESGRGEDTQYF.

This clonotype was counted at least ten times. The chain is built from TRBV2 and TRBJ2-1; 8 nucleotides align to TRBD2. V dropped 5 bases and J dropped 2; count of bases not matched to a gene: 2. CDR1 SNHLY and CDR2 FYNNEI come from the germline V gene. This CDR3 is 14 amino acids long. Here the CDR3 DNA reads TGTGCCAGCAGTACGGGACTAGCCTACAATGAGCAGTTCTTC. This sequence encodes CASSTGLAYNEQFF.

Only a few counts were recorded for this clonotype. The chain combines TRBV12-3 or TRBV12-4 with TRBJ1-2; no reliable D call. This CDR3 is 15 amino acids long. Trimming took 5 bases from V and 2 from J, leaving 15 bases between them. CDR3 in DNA: TGTGCCAGCAGTCCACGAATGTTGTCAAACTATGGCTACACCTTC. It translates to CASSPRMLSNYGYTF.

The rearrangement links TRBV5-4 to TRBJ2-3; D gene ambiguous. The germline V and J ends were trimmed by 6 bases and 3 bases, with 14 bases remaining between them. CDR3 size: 14 residues. Germline CDR1 and CDR2: SGHNT and YYREEE (reference sequence). As DNA, the CDR3 is TGTGCCAGCAAGGATGGAGCTTCGACAGATACGCAGTATTTT. Protein: CASKDGASTDTQYF.

This chain joins TRBV7-6 and TRBJ2-3; D not resolved. The CDR3 runs to 15 residues. Germline loops: CDR1 SGHVS, CDR2 FNYEAQ. The V gene lost 0 bases and the J gene lost 2 bases, with 9 bases spanning the gap. The CDR3 protein is CASSLAAGYTDTQYF. The CDR3, as DNA: TGTGCCAGCAGCTTAGCGGCCGGATACACAGATACGCAGTATTTT.

This clonotype occurred a few times. V usage is TRBV20-1 and J usage is TRBJ2-7; D gene uncertain. CDR1 is DFQATT, CDR2 SNEGSKA, per germline (reference sequence). Trimming cost V 4 bases and J 1 base, with 14 bases left between them. The CDR3 extends over 14 amino acids. The CDR3 is CSANRPEASYEQYF. The CDR3 DNA follows: TGCAGTGCTAACAGACCAGAGGCATCCTACGAGCAGTACTTC.

The genes are TRBV4-2 and TRBJ2-7, with a tentative D call TRBD1 (6 bases). CDR1 and CDR2 (germline): LGHNA, YNFKEQ. V was pared by 0 bases and J by 2 bases, with 14 bases between. This CDR3 contains 16 residues. CDR3 loop: CASSQERAGAAYEQYF. CDR3 nucleotides: TGTGCCAGCAGCCAAGAGAGGGCAGGGGCGGCCTACGAGCAGTACTTC.

The table lists this clonotype with many counts. V is TRBV12-3 or TRBV12-4 and J is TRBJ2-7; 7 bases are shared with TRBD2. V trimming: 2 bases; J trimming: 3 bases; junction bases outside the gene matches: 7. The CDR3 has 15 amino acids. This CDR3 is CASSLWASGLYEQYF. The CDR3 coding sequence is TGTGCCAGCAGTTTATGGGCTAGCGGACTCTACGAGCAGTACTTC.

This chain links TRBV6-6 with TRBJ2-7; unclear D gene. Trimming cost V 2 bases and J 0 bases, with 5 bases left between them. Germline lookup yields CDR1 MNHNY and CDR2 SVGAGI (reference sequence). The CDR3 extends over 13 amino acids. This CDR3 is CASSYGNSYEQYF. CDR3 sequence (DNA): TGTGCCAGCAGTTACGGGAACTCCTACGAGCAGTACTTC.

V is TRBV5-8 and J is TRBJ1-1; TRBD1 aligns across 8 bases. In germline, CDR1 is SGHTS, CDR2 YDEGEE. The CDR3 length is 15 residues. J was trimmed by 2 bases and V by 0 bases; bases with no gene match: 3. CDR3 sequence: CASSLGTGTNTEAFF. The CDR3 bases are TGTGCCAGCAGCTTGGGGACAGGGACAAACACTGAAGCTTTCTTT.

There are a few counts of this clonotype. This sequence joins TRBV18 and TRBJ2-1; 7 bases line up with TRBD1. This CDR3 is 17 amino acids long. Germline V lookup: CDR1 KGHSH, CDR2 LQKENI. The junction had 9 bases not matched to a gene; V was cut back by 4 bases and J by 0 bases. CDR3 DNA sequence: TGTGCCAGCTCACAGAGACAGGGAAGGAGCTCCTACAATGAGCAGTTCTTC. Translation gives CASSQRQGRSSYNEQFF.

The genes are TRBV5-1 and TRBJ2-2, with 12 bases identical to TRBD2. The V segment lost 0 bases and the J segment 0 bases; nucleotides outside the gene matches: 3. This CDR3 has 18 amino acids. Germline assignment: CDR1 SGHRS and CDR2 YFSETQ. The CDR3 sequence: CASSLGLAGVSNTGELFF. CDR3 in DNA: TGCGCCAGCAGCTTGGGACTAGCGGGGGTATCGAACACCGGGGAGCTGTTTTTT. The full variable domain, rest sourced from reference TRBV5-1 and TRBJ2-2, is KAGVTQTPRYLIKTRGQQVTLSCSPISGHRSVSWYQQTPGQGLQFLFEYFSETQRNKGNFPGRFSGRQFSNSRSEMNVSTLELGDSALYLCASSLGLAGVSNTGELFFGEGSRLTVL.

The rearrangement links TRBV7-9 to TRBJ2-3; D gene unclear. The length of the CDR3 is 12 residues. Germline loops: CDR1 SEHNR, CDR2 FQNEAQ (reference sequence). The V and J ends lost 4 bases and 8 bases respectively, with 10 bases between them. CDR3 protein: CASSSLGFTQYF. CDR3 bases: TGTGCCAGCAGCTCGCTGGGGTTTACGCAGTATTTT.

The chain employs TRBV4-2 and TRBJ2-3; D remains unclear. The CDR3 covers 13 residues. V lost 0 bases, J lost 6 bases, and 7 bases lay in between. Looked up from germline, CDR1 is LGHNA and CDR2 is YNFKEQ. The chain's CDR3 is CASSQEKWDTQYF. CDR3 bases: TGTGCCAGCAGCCAAGAAAAGTGGGATACGCAGTATTTT.

This clonotype was seen only a few times. The chain links TRBV7-2 to TRBJ2-7, with a weak D call TRBD1 (6 bases). The V end lost 5 bases, the J end lost 0 bases, and 11 bases lay between the germline ends. This CDR3 comprises 14 residues. Germline V lookup: CDR1 SGHTA, CDR2 FQGNSA. The DNA of the CDR3 is TGTGCCAGCAGCACGCGGACAGTCTCCTACGAGCAGTACTTC. Amino acid sequence: CASSTRTVSYEQYF.

This rearrangement joins TRBV4-1 to TRBJ2-1; a weak D match, TRBD1 (5 bases). The germline CDR1 and CDR2 sequences are MGHRA and YSYEKL. This CDR3 is built from 15 residues. V lost 1 base and J lost 0, with 7 bases in between. CDR3 sequence (DNA): TGCGCCAGCAGCCAAGTAGGGGTCTCCTACAATGAGCAGTTCTTC. Its translation: CASSQVGVSYNEQFF.

The chain couples TRBV7-9 to TRBJ2-4; D gene unclear. The CDR3 has 12 amino acids. V lost 6 bases to trimming and J lost 4 bases, with 7 bases between them. Germline V gene sequence: CDR1 SEHNR, CDR2 FQNEAQ (reference sequence). CDR3 protein: CASRPQKNIQYF. The CDR3 region has the DNA TGTGCCAGCAGGCCGCAAAAAAACATTCAGTACTTC.

The J gene is TRBJ2-7, the V gene TRBV6-1; TRBD2 is a possible D gene (5 bases). The germline V gene encodes CDR1 MNHNS and CDR2 SASEGT. CDR3 size: 12 residues. Trimming took off 9 bases at V and 2 bases at J, with 11 bases between the two ends. The CDR3 loop reads CASGLNTYEQYF. CDR3 in DNA: TGTGCCAGTGGACTGAACACCTACGAGCAGTACTTC.

This clonotype was observed a handful of times. This chain links TRBV7-2 with TRBJ2-2, with 8 bases that match TRBD1. V dropped 1 base and J dropped 2; count of bases not matched to a gene: 6. This CDR3 spans 17 amino acids. CDR1 and CDR2 (germline): SGHTA, FQGNSA. CDR3 sequence reads: CASSLGRSGGNTGELFF. In DNA, the CDR3 is TGTGCCAGCAGCTTAGGGAGATCAGGGGGCAACACCGGGGAGCTGTTTTTT.

The CDR3 DNA follows: TGCAGCGTAGAAACTAGCGGGTCGCCCTCCTACGAGCAGTACTTC. Protein: CSVETSGSPSYEQYF. The chain has TRBV29-1 and TRBJ2-7; 9 nucleotides match TRBD2. J lost 0 bases, V lost 6 bases, and 9 bases had no gene match. This CDR3 has 15 amino acids. Germline CDR1 is SQVTM and CDR2 is ANQGSEA.